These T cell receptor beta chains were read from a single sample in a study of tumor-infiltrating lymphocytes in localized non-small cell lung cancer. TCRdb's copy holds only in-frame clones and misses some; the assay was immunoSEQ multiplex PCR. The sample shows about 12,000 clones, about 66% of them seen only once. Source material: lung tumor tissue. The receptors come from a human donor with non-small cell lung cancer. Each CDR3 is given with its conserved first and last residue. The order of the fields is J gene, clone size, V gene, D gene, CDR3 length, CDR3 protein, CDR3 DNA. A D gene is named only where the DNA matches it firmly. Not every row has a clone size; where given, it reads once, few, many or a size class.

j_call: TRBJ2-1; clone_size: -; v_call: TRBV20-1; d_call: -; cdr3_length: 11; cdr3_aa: CSAKKAHEQFF; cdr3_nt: TGCAGTGCTAAAAAGGCCCACGAGCAGTTCTTC
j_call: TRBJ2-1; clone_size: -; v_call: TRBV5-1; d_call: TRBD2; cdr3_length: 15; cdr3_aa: CASSKTSGIDNEQFF; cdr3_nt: TGCGCCAGCAGCAAGACTAGCGGGATAGACAATGAGCAGTTCTTC
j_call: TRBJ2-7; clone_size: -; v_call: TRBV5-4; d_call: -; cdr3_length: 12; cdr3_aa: CASSLDRANQYF; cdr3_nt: TGTGCCAGCAGCTTGGACAGAGCGAATCAGTACTTC
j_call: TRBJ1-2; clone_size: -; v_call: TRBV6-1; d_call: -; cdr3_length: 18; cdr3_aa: CASSEASGGQGPVYGYTF; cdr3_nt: TGTGCCAGCAGTGAAGCGTCAGGAGGGCAGGGACCCGTCTATGGCTACACCTTC
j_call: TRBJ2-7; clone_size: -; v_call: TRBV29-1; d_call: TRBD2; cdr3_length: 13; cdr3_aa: CSVERGDSYEQYF; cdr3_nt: TGCAGCGTTGAACGGGGGGACTCCTACGAGCAGTACTTC
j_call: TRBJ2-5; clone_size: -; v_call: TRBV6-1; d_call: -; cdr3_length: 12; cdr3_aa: CASTRETETQYF; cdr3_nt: TGTGCCAGCACCCGGGAGACAGAGACCCAGTACTTC
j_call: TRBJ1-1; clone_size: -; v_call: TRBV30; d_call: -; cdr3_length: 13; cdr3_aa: CAWGAVFGTEAFF; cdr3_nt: TGTGCCTGGGGGGCGGTTTTCGGCACTGAAGCTTTCTTT
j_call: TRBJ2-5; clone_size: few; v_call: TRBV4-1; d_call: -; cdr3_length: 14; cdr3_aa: CASSSLGSEETQYF; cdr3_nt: TGCGCCAGCAGCTCCCTTGGATCAGAAGAGACCCAGTACTTC
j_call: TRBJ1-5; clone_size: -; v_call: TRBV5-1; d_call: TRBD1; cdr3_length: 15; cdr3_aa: CASSFDGQGNQPQHF; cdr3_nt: TGCGCCAGCAGCTTTGATGGACAGGGGAATCAGCCCCAGCATTTT
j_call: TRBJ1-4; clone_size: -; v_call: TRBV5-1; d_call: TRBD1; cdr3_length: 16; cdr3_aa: CASSLLTGTVGEKLFF; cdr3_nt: TGCGCCAGCAGCCTTCTCACCGGGACAGTAGGTGAAAAACTGTTTTTT
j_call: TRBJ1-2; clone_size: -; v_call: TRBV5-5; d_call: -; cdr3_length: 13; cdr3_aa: CASSLRQGNGYTF; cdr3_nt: TGTGCCAGCAGCTTACGGCAGGGGAATGGCTACACCTTC
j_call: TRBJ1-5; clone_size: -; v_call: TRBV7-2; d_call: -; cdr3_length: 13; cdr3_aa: CASSPGTTRGQHF; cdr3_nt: TGTGCCAGCAGCCCGGGAACTACCCGAGGCCAGCATTTT
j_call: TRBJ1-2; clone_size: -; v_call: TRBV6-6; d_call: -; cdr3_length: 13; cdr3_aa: CASTPEAGYGYTF; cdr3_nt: TGTGCCAGCACCCCGGAGGCCGGCTATGGCTACACCTTC
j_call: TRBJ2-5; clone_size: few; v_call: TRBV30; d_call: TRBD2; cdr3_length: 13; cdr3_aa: CAWAGLASETQYF; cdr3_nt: TGTGCCTGGGCCGGACTAGCGTCAGAGACCCAGTACTTC
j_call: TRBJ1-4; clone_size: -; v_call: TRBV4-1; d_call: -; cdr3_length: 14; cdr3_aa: CASSQGLGGEKLFF; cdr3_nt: TGCGCCAGCAGCCAAGGGCTAGGGGGGGAAAAACTGTTTTTT
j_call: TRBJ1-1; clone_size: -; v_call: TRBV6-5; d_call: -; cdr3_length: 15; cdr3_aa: CASTELGGIGTEAFF; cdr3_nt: TGTGCCAGCACGGAGCTCGGGGGTATCGGCACTGAAGCTTTCTTT
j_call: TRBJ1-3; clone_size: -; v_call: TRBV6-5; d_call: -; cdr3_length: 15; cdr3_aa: CASSLGRYSGNTIYF; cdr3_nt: TGTGCCAGCAGCCTAGGACGGTACTCTGGAAACACCATATATTTT
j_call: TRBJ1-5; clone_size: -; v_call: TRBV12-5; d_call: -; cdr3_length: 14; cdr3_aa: CASGLPGRGQPQHF; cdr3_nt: TGTGCTAGTGGTTTGCCGGGTAGGGGTCAGCCCCAGCATTTT
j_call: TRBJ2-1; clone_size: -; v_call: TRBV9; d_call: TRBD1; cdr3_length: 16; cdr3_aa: CASSVATGGSLDEQFF; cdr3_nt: TGTGCCAGCAGCGTAGCTACAGGGGGCTCTTTGGATGAGCAGTTCTTC
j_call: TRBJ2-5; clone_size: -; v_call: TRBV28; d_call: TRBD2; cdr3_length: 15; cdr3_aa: CASRPGLAGQETQYF; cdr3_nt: TGTGCCAGTAGACCGGGACTAGCGGGACAAGAGACCCAGTACTTC
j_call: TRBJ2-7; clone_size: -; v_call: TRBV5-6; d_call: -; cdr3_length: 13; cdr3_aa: CASSLLGRDEQYF; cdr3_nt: TGTGCCAGCAGCTTGTTGGGCCGCGACGAGCAGTACTTC
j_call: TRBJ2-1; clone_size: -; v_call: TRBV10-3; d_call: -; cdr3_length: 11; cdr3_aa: CAISREDEQFF; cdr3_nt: TGTGCCATCAGTCGAGAAGATGAGCAGTTCTTC
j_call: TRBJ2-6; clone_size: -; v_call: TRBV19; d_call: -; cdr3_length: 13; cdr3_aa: CASRIAGANVLTF; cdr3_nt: TGTGCCAGTAGAATCGCCGGGGCCAACGTCCTGACTTTC
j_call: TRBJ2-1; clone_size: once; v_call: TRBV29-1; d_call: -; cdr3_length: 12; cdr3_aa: CSVAYPEGEQFF; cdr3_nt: TGCAGCGTTGCGTACCCGGAGGGTGAGCAGTTCTTC
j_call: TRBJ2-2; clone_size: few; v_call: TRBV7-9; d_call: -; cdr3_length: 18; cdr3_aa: CASSHPPRGHQNTGELFF; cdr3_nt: TGTGCCAGCAGCCATCCTCCGAGGGGACACCAGAACACCGGGGAGCTGTTTTTT
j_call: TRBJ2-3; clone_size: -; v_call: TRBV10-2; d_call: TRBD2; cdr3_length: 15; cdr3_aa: CASRWLAGRTDTQYF; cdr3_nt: TGCGCCAGCAGGTGGCTAGCGGGACGCACAGATACGCAGTATTTT
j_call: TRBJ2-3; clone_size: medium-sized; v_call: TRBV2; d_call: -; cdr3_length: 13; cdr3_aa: CASSSTSTDTQYF; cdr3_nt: TGTGCCAGCAGTTCTACTAGCACAGATACGCAGTATTTT
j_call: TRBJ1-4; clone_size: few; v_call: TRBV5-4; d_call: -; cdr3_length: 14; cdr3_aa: CASSIRGASEKLFF; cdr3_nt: TGTGCCAGCAGTATTAGGGGGGCGAGTGAAAAACTGTTTTTT